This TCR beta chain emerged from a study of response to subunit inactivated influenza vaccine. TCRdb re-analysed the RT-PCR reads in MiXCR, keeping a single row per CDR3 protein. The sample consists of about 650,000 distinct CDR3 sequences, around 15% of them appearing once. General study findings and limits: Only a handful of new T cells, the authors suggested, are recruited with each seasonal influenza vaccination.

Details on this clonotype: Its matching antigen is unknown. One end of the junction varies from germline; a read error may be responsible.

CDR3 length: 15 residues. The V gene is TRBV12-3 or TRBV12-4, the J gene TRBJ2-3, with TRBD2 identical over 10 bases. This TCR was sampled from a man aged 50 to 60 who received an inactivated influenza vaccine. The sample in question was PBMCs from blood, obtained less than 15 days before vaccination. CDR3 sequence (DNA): TGTGCCAGCAGCCCCGTAGCGGGAGGTACAGATAGGCAGTATTTT. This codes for CASSPVAGGTDRQYF.